This T cell receptor beta chain came from a study of T cell clones after liver transplantation. Study-level background: Until 12-24 months post-transplant, subjects got standard immunosuppression and no induction. General study results and limits: Migration into the graft, not deletion, may explain lost graft donor-reactive T cells.

CDR1 is MNHNS, CDR2 SASEGT, per germline. The CDR3 length is 12 residues. V was cut by 6 bases and J by 2 bases, with 8 bases left in between. Concerning this clone itself: The antigen is not known.

Using immunoSEQ multiplex PCR, the repertoire was profiled, and TCRdb retains in-frame clones only, with some absent. Among some 80,000 clones listed, around four fifths were seen once. The chain has TRBV6-1 and TRBJ2-7; D unclear. Source: CD4+ T cells from blood, taken about 50 months after liver transplant. This receptor was identified in a human patient who received a liver transplant. Some T cells may be transferred from the graft donor. The CDR3 is CASRKGPYEQYF. CDR3 in DNA: TGTGCCAGCAGAAAGGGTCCCTACGAGCAGTACTTC.